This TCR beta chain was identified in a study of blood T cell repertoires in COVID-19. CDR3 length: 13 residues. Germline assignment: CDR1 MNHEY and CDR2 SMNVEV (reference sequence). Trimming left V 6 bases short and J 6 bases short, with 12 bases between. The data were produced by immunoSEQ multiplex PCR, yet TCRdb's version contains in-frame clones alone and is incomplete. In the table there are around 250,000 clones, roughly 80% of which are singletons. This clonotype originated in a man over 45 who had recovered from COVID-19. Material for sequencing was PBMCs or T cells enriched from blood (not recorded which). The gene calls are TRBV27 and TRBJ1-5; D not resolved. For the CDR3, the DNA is TGTGCCAGCAGACCTCGTGGGAGTCAGCCCCAGCATTTT. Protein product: CASRPRGSQPQHF.